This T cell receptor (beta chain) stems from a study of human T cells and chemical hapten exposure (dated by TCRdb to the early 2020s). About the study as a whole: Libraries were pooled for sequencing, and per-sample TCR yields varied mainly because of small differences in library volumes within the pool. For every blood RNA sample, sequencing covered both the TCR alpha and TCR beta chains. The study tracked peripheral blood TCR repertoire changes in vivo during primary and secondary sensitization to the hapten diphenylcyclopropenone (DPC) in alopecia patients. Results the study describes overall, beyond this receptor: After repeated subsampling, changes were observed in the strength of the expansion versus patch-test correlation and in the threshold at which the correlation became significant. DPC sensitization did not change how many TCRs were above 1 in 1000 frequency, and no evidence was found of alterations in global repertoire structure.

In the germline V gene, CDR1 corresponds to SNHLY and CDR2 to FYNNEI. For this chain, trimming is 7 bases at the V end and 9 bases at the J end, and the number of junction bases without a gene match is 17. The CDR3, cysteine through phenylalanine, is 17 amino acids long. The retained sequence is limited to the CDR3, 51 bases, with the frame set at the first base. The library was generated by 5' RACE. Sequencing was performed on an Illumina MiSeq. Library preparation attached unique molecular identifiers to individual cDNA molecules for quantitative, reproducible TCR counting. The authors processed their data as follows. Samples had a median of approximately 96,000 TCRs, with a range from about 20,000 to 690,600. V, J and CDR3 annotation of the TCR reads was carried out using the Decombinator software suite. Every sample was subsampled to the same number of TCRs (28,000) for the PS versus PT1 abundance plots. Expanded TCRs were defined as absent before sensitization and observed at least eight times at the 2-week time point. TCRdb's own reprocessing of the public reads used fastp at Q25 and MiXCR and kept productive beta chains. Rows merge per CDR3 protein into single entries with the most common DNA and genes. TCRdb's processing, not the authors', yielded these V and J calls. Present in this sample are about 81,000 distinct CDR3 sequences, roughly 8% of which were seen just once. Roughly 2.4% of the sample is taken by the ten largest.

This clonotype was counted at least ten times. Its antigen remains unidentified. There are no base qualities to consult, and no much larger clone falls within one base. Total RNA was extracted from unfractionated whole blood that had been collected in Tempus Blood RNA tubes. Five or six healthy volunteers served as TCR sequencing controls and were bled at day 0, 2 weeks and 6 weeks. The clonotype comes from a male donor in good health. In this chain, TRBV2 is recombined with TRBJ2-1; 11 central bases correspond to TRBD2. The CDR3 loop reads CASTVLAGERAGSEQFF. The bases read TGTGCCAGCACCGTACTAGCGGGAGAGAGGGCTGGGAGTGAGCAGTTCTTC.